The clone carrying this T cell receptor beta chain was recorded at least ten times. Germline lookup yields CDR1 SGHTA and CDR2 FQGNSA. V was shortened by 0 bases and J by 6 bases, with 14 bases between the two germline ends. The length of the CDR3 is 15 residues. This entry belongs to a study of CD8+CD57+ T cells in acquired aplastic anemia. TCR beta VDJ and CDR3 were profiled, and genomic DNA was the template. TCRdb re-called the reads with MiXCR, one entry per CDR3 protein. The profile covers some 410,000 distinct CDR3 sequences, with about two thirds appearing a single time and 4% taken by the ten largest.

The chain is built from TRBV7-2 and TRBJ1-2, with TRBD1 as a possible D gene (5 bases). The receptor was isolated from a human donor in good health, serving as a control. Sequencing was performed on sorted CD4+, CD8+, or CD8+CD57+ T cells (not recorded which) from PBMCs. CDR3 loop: CASSLAARAGNGYTF. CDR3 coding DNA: TGTGCCAGCAGCTTAGCGGCAAGGGCAGGGAATGGCTACACCTTC.